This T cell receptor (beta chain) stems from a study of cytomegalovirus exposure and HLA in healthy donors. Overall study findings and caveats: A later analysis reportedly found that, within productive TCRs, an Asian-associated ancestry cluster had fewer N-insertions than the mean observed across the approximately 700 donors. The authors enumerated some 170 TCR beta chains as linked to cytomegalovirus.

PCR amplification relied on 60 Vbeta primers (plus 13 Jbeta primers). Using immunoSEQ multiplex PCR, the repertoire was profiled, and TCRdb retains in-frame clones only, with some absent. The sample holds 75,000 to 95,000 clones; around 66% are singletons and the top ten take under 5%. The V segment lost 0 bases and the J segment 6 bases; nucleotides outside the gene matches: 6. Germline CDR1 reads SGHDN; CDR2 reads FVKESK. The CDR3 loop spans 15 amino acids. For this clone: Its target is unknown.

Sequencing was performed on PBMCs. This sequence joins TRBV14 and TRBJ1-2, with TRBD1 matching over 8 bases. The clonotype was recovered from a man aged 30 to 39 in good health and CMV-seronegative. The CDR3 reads CASSQDRRGHDGYTF. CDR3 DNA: TGTGCCAGCAGCCAAGATCGCAGGGGGCATGATGGCTACACCTTC.